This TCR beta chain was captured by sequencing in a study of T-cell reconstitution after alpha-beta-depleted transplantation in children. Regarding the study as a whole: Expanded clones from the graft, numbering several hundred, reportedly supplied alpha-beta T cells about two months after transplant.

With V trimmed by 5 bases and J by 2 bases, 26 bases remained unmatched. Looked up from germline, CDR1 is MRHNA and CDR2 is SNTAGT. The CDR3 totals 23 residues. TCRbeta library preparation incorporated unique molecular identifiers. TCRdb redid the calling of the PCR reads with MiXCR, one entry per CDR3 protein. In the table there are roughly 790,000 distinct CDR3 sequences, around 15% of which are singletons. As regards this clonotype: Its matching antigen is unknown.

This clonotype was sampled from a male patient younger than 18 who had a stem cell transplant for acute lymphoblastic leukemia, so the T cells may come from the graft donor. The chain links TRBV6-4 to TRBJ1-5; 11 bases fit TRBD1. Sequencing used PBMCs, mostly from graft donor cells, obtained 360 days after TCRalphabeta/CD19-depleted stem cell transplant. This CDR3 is CASSPTVYFGGQGGEYRNQPQHF. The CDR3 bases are TGTGCCAGCAGTCCTACGGTATATTTCGGGGGACAGGGGGGAGAGTATCGCAATCAGCCCCAGCATTTT.